This is a list of T cell receptor beta chains from one sample in a study of CD8 T cells in ankylosing spondylitis. TCRdb re-called the 5' RACE reads with MiXCR, one entry per CDR3 protein. The data contain some 29,000 distinct CDR3 sequences, roughly 7.2% of them singletons. The specimen sequenced was blood, either unsorted or a sorted T cell fraction (not recorded which). The receptors come from a male donor with ankylosing spondylitis or in good health (not recorded which). Both conserved end residues are part of each CDR3. The D gene is left open where the match is weak. Some rows have no size entry. The others give once, few or many, or a class for an expanded clone.

>TRBD2|TRBJ2-7|17|many|TRBV6-1
CASSSTPIWREQNEQYF
TGTGCCAGCAGCTCTACACCAATTTGGCGGGAGCAGAACGAGCAGTACTTC
>NA|TRBJ2-1|21|many|TRBV5-1
CASSSSRGPVSVISSYNEQFF
TGCGCCAGCAGCTCCTCCCGGGGCCCCGTATCGGTTATTAGCTCCTACAATGAGCAGTTCTTC
>TRBD1|TRBJ2-1|16|many|TRBV5-1
CASSFPRDRVVNEQFF
TGCGCCAGCAGCTTCCCCCGGGACAGGGTTGTAAATGAGCAGTTCTTC
>TRBD2|TRBJ2-2|16|medium-sized|TRBV9
CASSLGTSVSTGELFF
TGTGCCAGCAGCCTGGGGACTAGCGTCAGCACCGGGGAGCTGTTTTTT
>NA|TRBJ1-5|15|many|TRBV7-2
CASSSDSEGLQPQHF
TGTGCCAGCAGCTCCGACAGCGAGGGGCTTCAGCCCCAGCATTTT
>NA|TRBJ2-2|18|many|TRBV3-1
CASSRPASGGGLPGELFF
TGTGCCAGCAGCCGTCCGGCGTCAGGGGGAGGTCTTCCCGGGGAGCTGTTTTTT
>NA|TRBJ2-2|14|many|TRBV5-1
CASSLATSTGELFF
TGCGCCAGCAGCTTGGCGACTAGCACCGGGGAGCTGTTTTTT
>NA|TRBJ1-4|15|many|TRBV20-1
CSATSTQGAGEKLFF
TGCAGTGCCACCTCCACCCAAGGGGCCGGTGAAAAACTGTTTTTT
>NA|TRBJ2-7|14|NA|TRBV20-1
CSASAGSGGYEQYF
TGCAGTGCTAGTGCGGGGTCTGGCGGGTACGAGCAGTACTTC
>TRBD1|TRBJ2-2|16|many|TRBV5-1
CASSPGDREDTGELFF
TGCGCCAGCAGCCCTGGGGACAGGGAAGACACCGGGGAGCTGTTTTTT
>TRBD1|TRBJ2-5|14|many|TRBV27
CASSLGTGGETQYF
TGTGCCAGCAGTCTGGGGACAGGGGGAGAGACCCAGTACTTC
>NA|TRBJ2-2|17|medium-sized|TRBV24-1
CATSDFGAAPYTGELFF
TGTGCCACCAGTGATTTTGGAGCGGCACCATACACCGGGGAGCTGTTTTTT
>NA|TRBJ1-5|14|many|TRBV20-1
CSAPDGARNQPQHF
TGCAGTGCTCCCGACGGGGCGCGCAATCAGCCCCAGCATTTT
>TRBD1|TRBJ1-2|17|many|TRBV5-1
CASSPRTGDLPNYGYTF
TGCGCCAGCAGCCCACGGACAGGGGACCTCCCTAACTATGGCTACACCTTC
>NA|TRBJ2-5|16|many|TRBV5-4
CASSLGLRGTRETQYF
TGTGCCAGCAGCTTGGGGTTAAGGGGGACCAGAGAGACCCAGTACTTC
>TRBD2|TRBJ2-7|12|NA|TRBV28
CATGEGWREQYF
TGTGCCACCGGGGAGGGGTGGCGGGAGCAGTACTTC
>TRBD2|TRBJ2-1|20|many|TRBV12-3/TRBV12-4
CASRNLGTSGPESSYNEQFF
TGTGCCAGCAGGAACCTCGGGACTAGCGGTCCTGAGAGCTCCTACAATGAGCAGTTCTTC
>TRBD2|TRBJ2-3|15|NA|TRBV11-2
CASSLTSGPSDTQYF
TGTGCCAGCAGCTTAACTAGCGGACCCTCAGATACGCAGTATTTT
>NA|TRBJ2-3|16|medium-sized|TRBV12-3/TRBV12-4
CASSLGTTLNTDTQYF
TGTGCCAGCAGTTTAGGGACAACGTTGAACACAGATACGCAGTATTTT
>NA|TRBJ2-1|13|medium-sized|TRBV29-1
CSATELLGGEQFF
TGCAGCGCCACGGAATTACTAGGGGGTGAGCAGTTCTTC
>TRBD2|TRBJ2-5|16|many|TRBV5-1
CASSLVPAGVAETQYF
TGCGCCAGCAGCTTGGTTCCAGCGGGAGTGGCAGAGACCCAGTACTTC
>NA|TRBJ2-5|13|medium-sized|TRBV10-3
CAISDASQETQYF
TGTGCCATCAGTGACGCCAGTCAAGAGACCCAGTACTTC